This T cell receptor (beta chain) was recorded in a study of circulating and synovial CD4+ cells in juvenile arthritis (dated by TCRdb to the mid-2010s). Looking at the study overall: Within each patient, the study compared the TCRbeta CDR3 repertoires of three groups: circulating HLA-DR+ CD4 T cells, bulk blood CD4 T cells, and synovial CD4 T cells. Repertoire sequencing aimed to confirm that a circulating synovial-like CD4 T cell subset was enriched in synovial clonotypes.

The V and J ends are trimmed by 5 bases and 6 bases, leaving 10 bases between them. As encoded in the germline V gene, CDR1 is SGHTA while CDR2 is FQGTGA. The CDR3, cysteine through phenylalanine, is 13 amino acids long. CDR3 DNA only is kept here, 39 bases in frame from base 1. Receptor libraries were prepared by the immunoSEQ multiplex PCR assay. TCRbeta CDR3 sequencing was performed as a commercial service by an external provider. In the authors' own workflow: The analyses relied on productive nucleotide sequences along with amino acid sequences obtained through in silico translation. Diversity was measured as Renyi entropy over a range of alpha values, and the median of 200 repeated subsamples was taken to equalise sample size. The distance between each pair of repertoires was calculated as one minus the Chao-modified Jaccard index, which corrects for under-sampling, and this distance was used for clustering. Frequency-weighted overlap with synovial clonotypes was calculated across 200 sample sizes, using 200 draws without replacement for each, and the value reported was the one at the size of the smaller sample. TCRdb obtained this table from immuneACCESS and retained in-frame rearrangements with V and J assigned. These tables miss some clones; where compared with another copy, unresolved V genes account for less than half of the shortfall, and the remainder is unexplained. Clonal size and the V and J genes are those of that table, whereas D and trimming came from the DNA. The sample profile shows approximately 35,000 clones; about 95% of them were found once. The biggest ten clones account for approximately 0.16% of the sample.

Donors of the sequenced samples were patients with active juvenile idiopathic arthritis. Right after thawing, the cells went straight into sorting, and Live/Dead Fixable Near-IR Stain was used to exclude dead cells. Notes on this clone: Its specific antigen is unknown. Base qualities are not provided; no much larger clone lies one nucleotide away.

Study-wide findings and limitations: Compared with bulk blood CD4 repertoires, both the synovial and the circulating pathogenic-like lymphocyte repertoires were less diverse, and some CPL samples were as oligoclonal as synovium. Because CPL samples and bulk blood CD4 samples differed in T cell genome counts by at least an order of magnitude, sample-size effects were addressed. Traditional Vbeta family usage analysis did not detect the difference between circulating pathogenic-like lymphocytes and bulk blood T cells. Circulating pathogenic-like lymphocytes clustered together with synovial T cells and shared a substantially larger fraction of CDR3 sequences with synovium than bulk blood did. Overlap with synovium increased with sequencing depth, so measured shared-clonotype fractions likely underestimated the full repertoire overlap.

The chain links TRBV7-3 with TRBJ2-2; TRBD2 is possibly the D segment (5 matching bases). The TCR sequence derives from a human donor with juvenile idiopathic arthritis. The sample comprised CD4+ T cells from blood. The nucleotide sequence is TGTGCCAGCAGCCTAGCAGGAGCCGGGGAGCTGTTTTTT. Translated, this gives CASSLAGAGELFF.